The 17 T cell receptor beta chains below all came from one sample that was sequenced in a study of blood T cell repertoires in COVID-19. Clones were read by immunoSEQ multiplex PCR, and TCRdb kept only the in-frame ones, dropping some. The sample carries around 97,000 clones, around 90% recorded once. Sequencing used peripheral blood. The receptors shown here come from a woman aged 80 or older in a cohort sampled during active COVID-19.

The V gene is TRBV25-1, the J gene TRBJ2-1; 8 bases are shared with TRBD1. Germline assignment: CDR1 MGHDK and CDR2 SYGVNS. V was clipped by 0 bases and J by 7 bases; unmatched bases: 5. The CDR3 totals 15 residues. CDR3 DNA: TGTGCCAGCAGTGAATATGGACAGGGTCGAAATGAGCAGTTCTTC. Amino acids: CASSEYGQGRNEQFF.

This chain links TRBV5-6 with TRBJ2-2; D may be TRBD1 (5 bases). Germline CDR1 SGHDT, CDR2 YYEEEE. Trimming took off 0 bases at V and 5 bases at J, with 11 bases between the two ends. The CDR3 spans 15 residues. CDR3 coding DNA: TGTGCCAGCAGCTTGGGCAGGGCAATTACCGGGGAGCTGTTTTTT. Its protein product is CASSLGRAITGELFF.

This chain uses TRBV10-1 with TRBJ2-1; 12 bases line up with TRBD1. There are 17 residues in the CDR3. Unmatched junction bases numbered 10, after V lost 6 bases and J lost 4 bases. Germline V CDR1 and CDR2: WNHNN, SYGVQD (reference sequence). The CDR3 region has the DNA TGCGCCAGCAGAGAAAGACCGGGACAGGGGGCTTACAATGAGCAGTTCTTC. It codes for CASRERPGQGAYNEQFF.

The chain links TRBV15 to TRBJ1-2; D might be TRBD1 (6 bases). The CDR3 is made up of 13 amino acids. V lost 6 bases and J 0 bases, leaving 8 bases between the germline ends. Germline V CDR1 and CDR2: LNHNV, YYDKDF (reference sequence). The CDR3 sequence is CATRQGANYGYTF. The CDR3 nucleotides are TGTGCCACCAGACAGGGTGCTAACTATGGCTACACCTTC.

A single count supports this clone. V and J are TRBV6-5 and TRBJ2-1, with TRBD1 identical over 7 bases. Germline V CDR1 and CDR2: MNHEY, SVGAGI. The CDR3 is made up of 14 amino acids. V shed 6 bases, J shed 4 bases, and the junction held 6 bases outside the gene matches. The DNA for the CDR3 is TGTGCCAGCAGCCCAACACAGGGGTACAATGAGCAGTTCTTC. Residues: CASSPTQGYNEQFF.

This rearrangement joins TRBV30 to TRBJ2-3; 11 bases match TRBD2. The CDR3 loop spans 15 amino acids. V shed 2 bases, J shed 6 bases, and the junction held 7 bases outside the gene matches. Germline CDR1 reads GTSNPN; CDR2 reads SVGIG (reference sequence). The CDR3 DNA reads as TGTGCCTGGAGTCTAGCGGGGGGTGGTACGGATACGCAGTATTTT. It is translated as CAWSLAGGGTDTQYF.

This clone appeared once. The genes are TRBV7-9 and TRBJ2-7, with TRBD2 matching over 7 bases. V was clipped by 5 bases and J by 1 base; unmatched bases: 8. Germline loops: CDR1 SEHNR, CDR2 FQNEAQ (reference sequence). The CDR3 is made up of 15 amino acids. The CDR3 sequence: CASSHAGDRSYEQYF. As DNA, the CDR3 is TGTGCCAGCAGCCATGCGGGAGACAGATCCTACGAGCAGTACTTC.

The chain has TRBV3-1 (or the pseudogene TRBV3-2) and TRBJ1-5; D possibly corresponds to TRBD1 (6 bases). There are 14 residues in the CDR3. Germline CDR1 reads LGHDT; CDR2 reads YNNKEL (reference sequence). Trimming took 4 bases from V and 6 from J, leaving 13 bases between them. The CDR3 spells CASSLAGGCQPQHF. In nucleotides, the CDR3 is TGTGCCAGCAGCCTCGCGGGGGGCTGTCAGCCCCAGCATTTT.

The DNA for the CDR3 is TGTGCCAGCAGCTTGGGGACTAGCGGTTCATACGAGCAGTACTTC. Its protein is CASSLGTSGSYEQYF. The chain links TRBV7-6 to TRBJ2-7, with 11 bases aligning to TRBD2. Germline CDR1 reads SGHVS; CDR2 reads FNYEAQ. The CDR3 runs 15 residues. J was trimmed by 4 bases and V by 3 bases; bases with no gene match: 5. The full variable domain, completed using reference TRBV7-6 and TRBJ2-7, is GAGVSQSPRYKVTKRGQDVALRCDPISGHVSLYWYRQALGQGPEFLTYFNYEAQQDKSGLPNDRFSAERPEGSISTLTIQRTEQRDSAMYRCASSLGTSGSYEQYFGPGTRLTVT.

The CDR3 nucleotides read TGTGCCAGCAGCCCCAGGGGGAACTATGGCTACACCTTC. Its protein product is CASSPRGNYGYTF. The rearrangement joins TRBV3-1 (or the pseudogene TRBV3-2) to TRBJ1-2; TRBD1 agrees at 7 bases. Germline trimming cut 4 bases from V and 2 bases from J; bases unmatched to any gene: 1. The CDR3 loop spans 13 amino acids. The germline V gene has CDR1 LGHDT and CDR2 YNNKEL (reference sequence).

This clone was recorded only once. CDR3 sequence: CACPGGLRDEKLFF. CDR3 nucleotides: TGTGCCTGCCCAGGGGGCCTACGGGATGAAAAACTGTTTTTT. The chain links TRBV19 to TRBJ1-4; 8 bases are a match to TRBD1. Germline-derived CDR1 and CDR2 are LNHDA and SQIVND (reference sequence). The J segment lost 6 bases and the V segment lost 11 bases, leaving 11 bases of the junction unmatched. The CDR3 is 14 amino acids.

The chain uses TRBV28 and TRBJ2-6, with a tentative D call TRBD2 (5 bases). The germline V and J ends were trimmed by 7 bases and 0 bases, with 13 bases remaining between them. The length of the CDR3 is 16 residues. Germline CDR1 and CDR2: MDHEN and SYDVKM. Here the CDR3 reads CASKGAGLSGANVLTF. The CDR3, as DNA: TGTGCCAGCAAGGGAGCAGGCCTCTCTGGGGCCAACGTCCTGACTTTC. Together with reference TRBV28 and TRBJ2-6, the CDR3 gives the full variable domain: DVKVTQSSRYLVKRTGEKVFLECVQDMDHENMFWYRQDPGLGLRLIYFSYDVKMKEKGDIPEGYSVSREKKERFSLILESASTNQTSMYLCASKGAGLSGANVLTFGAGSRLTVL.

The chain joins TRBV7-9 to TRBJ1-2; unclear D gene. From germline, CDR1 is SEHNR and CDR2 FQNEAQ (reference sequence). The CDR3 sequence is 15 residues long. V was trimmed by 0 bases and J by 7 bases, leaving 15 bases between them. CDR3 amino acids: CASSLAKNTVVGYTF. CDR3 DNA: TGTGCCAGCAGCTTAGCGAAAAACACAGTAGTTGGCTACACCTTC.

The chain joins TRBV24-1 to TRBJ2-7; 8 bases agree with TRBD1. Germline CDR1 KGHDR, CDR2 SFDVKD. The length of the CDR3 is 13 residues. J was trimmed by 6 bases and V by 0 bases; bases with no gene match: 0. This CDR3 is CATSDLDRGEQYF. For the CDR3, the DNA is TGTGCCACCAGTGATTTGGACAGGGGCGAGCAGTACTTC.

This chain connects TRBV5-1 to TRBJ2-4; no reliable D call. Germline CDR1 and CDR2: SGHRS and YFSETQ. The length of the CDR3 is 15 residues. Trimming removed 0 bases from V and 5 bases from J, with 12 bases in between. The CDR3 protein is CASSLAGGRQNIQYF. CDR3 in DNA: TGCGCCAGCAGCTTGGCTGGCGGTCGACAAAACATTCAGTACTTC.

The chain uses TRBV3-1 (or the pseudogene TRBV3-2) and TRBJ1-2; 10 nucleotides line up with TRBD1. This CDR3 contains 14 residues. V lost 5 bases to trimming and J lost 3 bases; unmatched junction nucleotides: 3. The germline V gene encodes CDR1 LGHDT and CDR2 YNNKEL (reference sequence). The CDR3 region has the DNA TGTGCCAGCAGCGGGACAGGGGATTACTATGGCTACACCTTC. Its protein product is CASSGTGDYYGYTF.

The chain employs TRBV3-1 (or the pseudogene TRBV3-2) and TRBJ2-7; D unresolved. Trimming took off 1 base at V and 0 bases at J, with 7 bases between the two ends. Germline CDR1 reads LGHDT; CDR2 reads YNNKEL (reference sequence). The CDR3 sequence is 14 residues long. The CDR3 DNA sequence: TGTGCCAGCAGCCAAGGGCCCGCCTCCTACGAGCAGTACTTC. Its protein product is CASSQGPASYEQYF.